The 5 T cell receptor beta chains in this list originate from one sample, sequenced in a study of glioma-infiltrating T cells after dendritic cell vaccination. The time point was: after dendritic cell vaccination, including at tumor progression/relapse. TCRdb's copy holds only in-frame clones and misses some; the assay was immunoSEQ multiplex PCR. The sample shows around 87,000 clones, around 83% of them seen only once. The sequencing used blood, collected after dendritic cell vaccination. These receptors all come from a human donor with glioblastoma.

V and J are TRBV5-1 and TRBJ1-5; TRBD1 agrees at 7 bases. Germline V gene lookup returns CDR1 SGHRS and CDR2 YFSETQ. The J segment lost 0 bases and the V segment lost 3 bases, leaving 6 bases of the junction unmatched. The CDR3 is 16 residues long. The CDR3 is CASSSDGQDSNQPQHF. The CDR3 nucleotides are TGCGCCAGCAGCTCAGACGGACAGGATAGCAATCAGCCCCAGCATTTT.

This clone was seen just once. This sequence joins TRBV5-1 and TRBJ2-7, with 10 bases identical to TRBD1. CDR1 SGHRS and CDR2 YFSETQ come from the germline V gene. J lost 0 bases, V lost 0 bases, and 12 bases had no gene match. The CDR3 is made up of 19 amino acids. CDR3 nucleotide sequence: TGCGCCAGCAGCTTGGCGTGGGACAGGGGTTTTGCGGGCTCCTACGAGCAGTACTTC. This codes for CASSLAWDRGFAGSYEQYF.

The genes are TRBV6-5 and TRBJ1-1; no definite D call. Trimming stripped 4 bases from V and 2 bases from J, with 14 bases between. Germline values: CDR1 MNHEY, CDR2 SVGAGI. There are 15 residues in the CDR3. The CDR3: CASSFKWTGNTEAFF. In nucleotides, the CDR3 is TGTGCCAGCAGTTTCAAGTGGACGGGAAACACTGAAGCTTTCTTT.

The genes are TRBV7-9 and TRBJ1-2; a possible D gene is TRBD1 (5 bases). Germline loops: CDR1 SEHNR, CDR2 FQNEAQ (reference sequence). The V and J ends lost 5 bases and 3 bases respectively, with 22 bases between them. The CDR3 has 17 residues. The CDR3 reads CASSLYRDSIPDYGYTF. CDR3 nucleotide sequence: TGTGCCAGCAGCCTTTACCGGGACTCAATCCCAGACTATGGCTACACCTTC.

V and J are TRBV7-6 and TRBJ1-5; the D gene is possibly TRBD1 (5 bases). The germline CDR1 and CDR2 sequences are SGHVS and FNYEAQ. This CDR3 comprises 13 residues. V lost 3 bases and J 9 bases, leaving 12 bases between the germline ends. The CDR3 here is CASSLGREGPQHF. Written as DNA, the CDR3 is TGTGCCAGCAGCTTGGGCAGGGAGGGGCCCCAGCATTTT.